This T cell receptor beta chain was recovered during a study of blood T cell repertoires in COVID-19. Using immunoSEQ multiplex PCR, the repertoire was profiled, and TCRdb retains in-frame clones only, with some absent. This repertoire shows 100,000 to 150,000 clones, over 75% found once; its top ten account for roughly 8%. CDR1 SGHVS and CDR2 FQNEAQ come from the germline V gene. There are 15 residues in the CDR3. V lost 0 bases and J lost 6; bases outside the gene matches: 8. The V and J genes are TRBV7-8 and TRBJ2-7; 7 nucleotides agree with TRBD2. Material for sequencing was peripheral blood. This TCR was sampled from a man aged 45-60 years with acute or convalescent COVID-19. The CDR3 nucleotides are TGTGCCAGCAGCTTAGCGGGGGAAGGGGAGGGCGAGCAGTACTTC. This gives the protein CASSLAGEGEGEQYF.